Following are 20 T cell receptor beta chains from one sample sequenced in a study of T-cell reconstitution after alpha-beta-depleted transplantation in children. Researchers prepared the TCRbeta library using unique molecular identifiers, the study reports. TCRdb recomputed calls from the PCR reads with MiXCR, one row per CDR3 protein. This table has 190,000 or so distinct CDR3 sequences, about 6% appearing once. Sequences were derived from PBMCs, sampled before TCRalphabeta/CD19-depleted stem cell transplant. The receptors were gathered from a girl under three years old with combined immunodeficiency, due to receive a stem cell transplant.

In its sample, this clonotype was seen a few times. An end of the junction differs from the germline gene, which may be a read error. In DNA form, the CDR3 reads TGCTGTGCTAGAGATCGAACAAGGAGGAGGAGACTAGCCAAAGAGACCCAGTACTTC. It translates to CCARDRTRRRRLAKETQYF. The rearrangement joins TRBV20-1 to TRBJ2-5, with 7 positions matching TRBD2. The CDR3 runs 19 residues. Germline loops: CDR1 DFQATT, CDR2 SNEGSKA (reference sequence).

The J gene is TRBJ1-6, the V gene TRBV29-1, with a possible D match to TRBD1 (6 bases). Germline lookup yields CDR1 SQVTM and CDR2 ANQGSEA. This CDR3 region has 13 residues. The V end was cut by 3 bases, the J end by 11 bases, with 14 bases between. CDR3: CSVEDDGGPPLHF. CDR3 DNA: TGCAGCGTTGAGGATGATGGGGGGCCACCCCTCCACTTT.

This clonotype has a count of ten or more. The rearrangement uses TRBV11-3 and TRBJ2-1, with TRBD2 matching 13 bases. Germline assignment: CDR1 SGHNT and CDR2 YENEEA. CDR3 length: 18 residues. With 3 bases clipped from V and 6 bases from J, the junction kept 11 bases outside the gene matches. The CDR3 reads CASSFGLAGATTGNEQFF. CDR3 bases: TGTGCCAGCAGCTTCGGACTAGCGGGGGCAACTACGGGCAATGAGCAGTTCTTC.

This clonotype showed up many times. The CDR3 nucleotides are TGTGCCAGCAGCAAAGGAATGGGGGATGAGCAGTTCTTC. It translates to CASSKGMGDEQFF. This chain links TRBV7-9 with TRBJ2-1; D tentatively reads TRBD1 or TRBD2 (5 bases each). In germline, CDR1 is SEHNR, CDR2 FQNEAQ (reference sequence). The CDR3 loop spans 13 amino acids. The V gene lost 5 bases and the J gene lost 8 bases, with 13 bases spanning the gap.

Here the CDR3 reads CASSLGLAGGREQYF. CDR3 nucleotides: TGCGCCAGCAGCTTGGGACTAGCGGGGGGGCGAGAGCAGTACTTC. The chain has TRBV5-1 and TRBJ2-7; 14 bases map to TRBD2. In germline, CDR1 is SGHRS, CDR2 YFSETQ. V lost 0 bases and J lost 7; bases outside the gene matches: 3. The CDR3 length is 15 residues.

This clonotype was counted ten times or more. The chain has TRBV4-2 and TRBJ2-7; tentatively, D is TRBD2 (5 bases). Germline V gives CDR1 LGHNA, CDR2 YNFKEQ. The CDR3 runs to 13 residues. The V end lost 5 bases, the J end lost 2 bases, and 10 bases lay between the germline ends. This CDR3 reads CASSYYGAYEQYF. In DNA, the CDR3 is TGTGCCAGCAGCTACTACGGGGCCTACGAGCAGTACTTC.

At least ten counts were recorded for this clonotype. The chain combines TRBV6-5 with TRBJ2-1, with TRBD2 identical over 9 bases. Germline loops: CDR1 MNHEY, CDR2 SVGAGI. J was trimmed by 3 bases and V by 2 bases; bases with no gene match: 8. CDR3 length: 17 amino acids. As DNA, the CDR3 is TGTGCCAGCAGTTACGGGATTAGCGGGAGAGTCTACAATGAGCAGTTCTTC. Its protein is CASSYGISGRVYNEQFF.

This clonotype was seen at least ten times. The chain carries TRBV12-3 or TRBV12-4 and TRBJ1-2, with D unresolved. V was trimmed by 4 bases and J by 8 bases, leaving 8 bases between them. This CDR3 spans 11 amino acids. The chain's CDR3 is CASSYGSGYTF. The CDR3 region has the DNA TGTGCCAGCAGTTATGGCAGCGGCTACACCTTC.

This clonotype was detected many times. V gene TRBV6-5 combines with J gene TRBJ2-3, with TRBD2 identical over 7 bases. From germline, CDR1 is MNHEY and CDR2 SVGAGI. The CDR3 runs to 15 residues. Trimming took 0 bases from V and 1 from J; bases not matched to a gene: 1. DNA for the CDR3: TGTGCCAGCAGTTACTCTACTAGCGGCACAGATACGCAGTATTTT. Protein: CASSYSTSGTDTQYF.

This clonotype was detected many times. CDR3 protein: CASSFGRPGIEAFF. For the CDR3, the DNA is TGTGCCAGCAGCTTTGGGAGACCGGGTATTGAAGCTTTCTTT. The V gene is TRBV5-6, the J gene TRBJ1-1; the D is unclear. Germline V lookup: CDR1 SGHDT, CDR2 YYEEEE. Trimming shortened V by 2 bases and J by 7 bases, and 15 bases separated the two germline ends. The CDR3 has 14 residues.

Points on this clonotype: Given a much more abundant clone one base away, this may be a read error. The chain employs TRBV7-2 and TRBJ2-3; 8 bases agree with TRBD2. With V trimmed by 11 bases and J by 6 bases, 16 bases remained unmatched. The germline CDR1 and CDR2 sequences are SGHTA and FQGNSA. CDR3 size: 15 residues. This chain's CDR3 is CAGLKAGGGTDTQYF. CDR3 coding DNA: TGTGCCGGCCTGAAGGCGGGAGGAGGAACTGATACGCAGTATTTT.

This clonotype was picked up many times. The chain uses TRBV7-2 and TRBJ1-5; D is uncertain. CDR1 and CDR2 from the germline V gene are SGHTA and FQGNSA. This CDR3 is built from 15 residues. With 5 bases removed from V and 3 bases from J, the gap between germline ends came to 14 bases. As DNA, the CDR3 is TGTGCCAGCAGCCCTACATGGGAGCCCAATCAGCCCCAGCATTTT. Translating gives CASSPTWEPNQPQHF. Variable domain in full (rest from reference TRBV7-2 and TRBJ1-5): GAGVSQSPSNKVTEKGKDVELRCDPISGHTALYWYRQSLGQGLEFLIYFQGNSAPDKSGLPSDRFSAERTGGSVSTLTIQRTQQEDSAVYLCASSPTWEPNQPQHFGDGTRLSIL.

At least ten counts were recorded for this clonotype. The rearrangement links TRBV7-2 to TRBJ2-3; D unresolved. Germline V gene data show CDR1 as SGHTA and CDR2 as FQGNSA. Trimming stripped 3 bases from V and 5 bases from J, with 6 bases between. This CDR3 region has 12 residues. For the CDR3, the DNA is TGTGCCAGCAGCTTCGACGGAGATACGCAGTATTTT. Protein sequence: CASSFDGDTQYF.

This clonotype has at least ten counts. The rearrangement links TRBV4-2 to TRBJ2-7; TRBD2 aligns across 9 bases. The ends lost 0 bases at V and 6 bases at J; junction bases unmatched: 9. This CDR3 is 16 amino acids long. CDR1 and CDR2 from the germline V gene are LGHNA and YNFKEQ. In DNA, the CDR3 is TGTGCCAGCAGCCAAGATTTTGGCGGGGGGGCCCGCGAGCAGTACTTC. It yields the protein CASSQDFGGGAREQYF.

This clonotype was seen many times. CDR3: CSARDRGPNSNQPQHF. Written as DNA, the CDR3 is TGCAGTGCTAGAGATAGAGGTCCTAATAGCAATCAGCCCCAGCATTTT. This chain links TRBV20-1 with TRBJ1-5; D gene unclear. Germline-derived CDR1 and CDR2 are DFQATT and SNEGSKA (reference sequence). CDR3 length: 16 amino acids. V dropped 0 bases and J dropped 0 bases, with 12 bases sitting between them.

At least ten counts were recorded for this clonotype. V is TRBV24-1 and J is TRBJ2-3; TRBD1 might be the D (6 bases). The length of the CDR3 is 17 residues. Germline CDR1 and CDR2: KGHDR and SFDVKD. The V end lost 0 bases, the J end lost 4 bases, and 16 bases lay between the germline ends. CDR3 sequence: CATSDLTSPKGADTQYF. The CDR3 nucleotides read TGTGCCACCAGTGATTTGACTAGTCCCAAGGGGGCAGATACGCAGTATTTT.

This clonotype was seen at least ten times. The chain is built from TRBV12-3 or TRBV12-4 and TRBJ2-2, with a possible D match to TRBD2 (7 bases). V dropped 6 bases and J dropped 3 bases, with 14 bases sitting between them. This CDR3 contains 15 residues. Here the CDR3 reads CASSRNGGHTGELFF. CDR3 sequence (DNA): TGTGCCAGCAGCCGAAACGGGGGGCACACCGGGGAGCTGTTTTTT.

The gene calls are TRBV15 and TRBJ2-1; the match to TRBD2 covers 11 bases. V lost 4 bases to trimming and J lost 2 bases; unmatched junction nucleotides: 4. The CDR3 runs 16 residues. The germline gives CDR1 LNHNV, CDR2 YYDKDF (reference sequence). This chain's CDR3 is CATSTVAGGPYNEQFF. The CDR3 DNA reads TGTGCCACCAGCACCGTAGCGGGAGGGCCCTACAATGAGCAGTTCTTC.

Notes on this clonotype: A much bigger clone sits one base away, suggesting this may be a read error. The V call is TRBV5-1, the J call TRBJ1-2; 8 nucleotides line up with TRBD1. CDR3 length: 14 residues. Germline values: CDR1 SGHRS, CDR2 YFSETQ. J was trimmed by 4 bases and V by 0 bases; bases with no gene match: 2. CDR3 protein: CASSLDGQGYGYTF. The DNA for the CDR3 is TGCGCCAGCAGCTTGGACGGACAGGGCTATGGCTACACCTTC.

This rearrangement joins TRBV7-3 to TRBJ2-1; D perhaps matches TRBD1 (6 bases). This CDR3 region has 17 residues. Germline values: CDR1 SGHTA, CDR2 FQGTGA. V gave up 6 bases and J gave up 6 bases, with 24 bases separating them. The CDR3 nucleotides are TGTGCCAGCAGTGTTGTACCTGCCGGGACAAGCTCCAATGAGCAGTTCTTC. Protein sequence: CASSVVPAGTSSNEQFF.